Included here is one TCR beta chain sequence, with context. Its antigen is undetermined. This entry is derived from a study of T cell responses to AZD1222 COVID-19 vaccine. V was pared by 4 bases and J by 0 bases, with 12 bases between. CDR3 length: 15 residues. The germline V gene has CDR1 SGHRS and CDR2 YFSETQ. Sequenced by immunoSEQ multiplex PCR; TCRdb stores in-frame clones only, minus some. The table shows fewer than 90,000 clones, with 86% occurring only once. Study results and limitations: A mostly white British donor set with more females was recruited, and clonal diversity was possibly underestimated. Baseline seropositives among AZD1222 recipients totaled only 5 to 7. Once two AZD1222 doses were given, Spike-specific TCR breadth and depth went up.

Pooled samples include second doses given at about 4 or 12 weeks. The chain employs TRBV5-1 and TRBJ2-3; D is possibly TRBD1 (7 bases). This specimen was peripheral blood, taken 28 days after the second AZD1222 dose. The clonotype comes from an adult who received the AZD1222 COVID-19 vaccine. CDR3 nucleotides: TGCGCCAGCAGCCGGGGGACAGCGAGCACAGATACGCAGTATTTT. It specifies CASSRGTASTDTQYF.